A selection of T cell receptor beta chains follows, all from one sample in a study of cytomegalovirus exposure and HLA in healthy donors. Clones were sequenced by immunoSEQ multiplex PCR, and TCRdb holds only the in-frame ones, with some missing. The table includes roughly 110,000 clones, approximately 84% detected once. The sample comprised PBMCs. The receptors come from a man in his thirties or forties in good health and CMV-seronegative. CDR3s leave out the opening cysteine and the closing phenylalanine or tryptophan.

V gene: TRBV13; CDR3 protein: ASTSRGGGNTIY
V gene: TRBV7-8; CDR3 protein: ASSLGGTRTDTQY
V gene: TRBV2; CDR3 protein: ASGEDTQY
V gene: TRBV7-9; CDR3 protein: ASSLAGGPNNEQY
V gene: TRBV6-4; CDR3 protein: ASSDLTSGELF
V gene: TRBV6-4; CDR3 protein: ASRPTSGSYNEQF
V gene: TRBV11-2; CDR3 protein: ASSRTRDYGYT
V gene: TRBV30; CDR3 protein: AWRPDSSYEQY
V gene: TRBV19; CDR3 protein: AKRDPNTEAF
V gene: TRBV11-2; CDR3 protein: ASSPGQGSTEAF
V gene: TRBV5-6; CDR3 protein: ASVWSGENIQY
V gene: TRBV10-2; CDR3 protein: ASSESPARVAIY
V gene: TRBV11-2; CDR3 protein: ASSSVRDRGPANTEAF
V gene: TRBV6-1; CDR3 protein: ASSEVGPGPYEQY
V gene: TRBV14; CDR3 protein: ASSPGWGGQVAF
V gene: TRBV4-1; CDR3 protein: ASSQDGAAGSGYT
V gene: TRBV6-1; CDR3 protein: ASSDAPRDSYEQY
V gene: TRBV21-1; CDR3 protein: ASSKALGEGHEQY
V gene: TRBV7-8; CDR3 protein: ASWPGVGNEQF
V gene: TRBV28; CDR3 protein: ASSLVQGSQEQY
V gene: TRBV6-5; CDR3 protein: ASSASTGIEQF
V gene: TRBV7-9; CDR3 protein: ASSLGQAAYEQY
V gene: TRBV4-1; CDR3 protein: ASSQAGTSGSKQY
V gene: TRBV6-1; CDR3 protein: ASSGTSGIYNEQF
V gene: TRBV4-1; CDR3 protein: ASSRREELGGETQY
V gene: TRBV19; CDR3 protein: ASIDRDHSGAF
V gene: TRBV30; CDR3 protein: ACWASAEAF
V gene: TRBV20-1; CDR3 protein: SEGPDTQY
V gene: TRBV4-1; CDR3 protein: ASSQESQVSTDTQY
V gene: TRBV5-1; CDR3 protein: ASSSIAGGLDEQF
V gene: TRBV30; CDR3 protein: AWSRGPSNEKLF
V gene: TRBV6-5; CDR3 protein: APTQDRGNTEAF
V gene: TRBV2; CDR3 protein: ASEEAGTEETQY
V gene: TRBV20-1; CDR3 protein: RAAQGTEAF
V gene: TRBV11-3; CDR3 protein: ASSSGTGLYEQY
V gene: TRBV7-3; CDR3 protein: ASSLGRGRFDEQY
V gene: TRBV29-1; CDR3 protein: SVERDRGLEQY
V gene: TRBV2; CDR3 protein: ASTLNRAGGDTQY
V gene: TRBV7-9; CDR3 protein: ASSSGLNQETQY
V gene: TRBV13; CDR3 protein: ASSSTLTSGGMREETQY
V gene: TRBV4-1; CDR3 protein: ASSQDLSSNQPQH
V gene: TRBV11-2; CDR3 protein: ASSFARAYEQY
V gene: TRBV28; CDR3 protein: ASSPGDSELNEQF
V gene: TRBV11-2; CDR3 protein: ASSLDNFYEQY
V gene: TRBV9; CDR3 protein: ASSAVGGERKAGEQY
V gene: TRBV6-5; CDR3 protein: ASSPAGPYYGYT
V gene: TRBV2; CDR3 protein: ASSGLAGGYNEQF
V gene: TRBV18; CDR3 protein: ASSPPGLALFEQF
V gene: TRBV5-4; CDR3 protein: ASSGGVPGELF
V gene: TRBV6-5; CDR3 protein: ASSYGRGSSYEQY
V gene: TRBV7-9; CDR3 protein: ASSDRGTGELF
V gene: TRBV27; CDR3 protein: ASSLLMNTEAF
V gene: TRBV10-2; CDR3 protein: ASIEGSGETQY
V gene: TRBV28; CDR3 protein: ASSLYPDSGANVLT
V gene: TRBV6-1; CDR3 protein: ASGGGRSPYEQY
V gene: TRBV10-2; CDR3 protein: ASQGTGATEAF
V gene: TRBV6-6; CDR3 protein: ASSYDRGSTEAF